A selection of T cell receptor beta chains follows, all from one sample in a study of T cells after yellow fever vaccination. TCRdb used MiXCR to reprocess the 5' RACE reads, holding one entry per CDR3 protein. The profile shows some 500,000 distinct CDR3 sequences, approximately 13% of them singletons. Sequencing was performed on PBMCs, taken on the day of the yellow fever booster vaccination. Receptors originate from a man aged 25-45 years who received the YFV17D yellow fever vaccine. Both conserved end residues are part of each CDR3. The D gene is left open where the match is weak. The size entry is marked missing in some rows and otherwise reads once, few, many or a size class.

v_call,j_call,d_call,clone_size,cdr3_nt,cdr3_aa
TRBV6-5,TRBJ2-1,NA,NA,TGTGCCAGCAGCTCGAGGTTGGGACCCCAGAGCTCCTACAATGAGCAGTTCTTC,CASSSRLGPQSSYNEQFF
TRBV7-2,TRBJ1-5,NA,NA,TGTGCCAGCAGCCCGACAGTCAGCAATCAGCCCCAGCATTTT,CASSPTVSNQPQHF
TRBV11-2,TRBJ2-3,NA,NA,TGTGCCAGCAGCTCAGTAGAGGGTACGCAGTATTTT,CASSSVEGTQYF
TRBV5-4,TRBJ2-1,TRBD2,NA,TGTGCCAGCAGCTTGGGTACTAGCGAGTACAATGAGCAGTTCTTC,CASSLGTSEYNEQFF
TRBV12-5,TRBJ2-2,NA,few,TGTGCTAGTGGCGGGAGAAAAACCGGGGAGCTGTTTTTT,CASGGRKTGELFF
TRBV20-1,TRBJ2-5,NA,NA,TGCAGTGCCCTCAGTAGCTTAAGCTGGGGAAGTCAAGAGACCCAGTACTTC,CSALSSLSWGSQETQYF
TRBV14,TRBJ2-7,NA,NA,TGTGCCAGCAGCCAGCTACAGTCTAATACCTACGAGCAGTACTTC,CASSQLQSNTYEQYF
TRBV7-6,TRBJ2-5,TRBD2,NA,TGTGCCAGCAGTTTAGCGGGAGCCCGCCAAGAGACCCAGTACTTC,CASSLAGARQETQYF
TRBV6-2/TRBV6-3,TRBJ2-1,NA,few,TGTGCCAGCAGTCACTGGGGGCTGGGCTCTGGTGAGCAGTTCTTC,CASSHWGLGSGEQFF
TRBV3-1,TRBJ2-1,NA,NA,TGTGCCAGCAGCCCCGGGTTACAAAGGGAGCAGTTCTTC,CASSPGLQREQFF
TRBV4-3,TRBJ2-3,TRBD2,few,TGCGCCAGCAGCCAGGGACTAAATACGCAGTATTTT,CASSQGLNTQYF
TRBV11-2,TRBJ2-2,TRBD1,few,TGTGCCAGCAACTTCTACAGACAGGGGTCCACCGGGGAGCTGTTTTTT,CASNFYRQGSTGELFF
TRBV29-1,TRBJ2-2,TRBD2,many,TGCAGCGTCCCCGCCAGCGGGAGTCATACCGGGGAGCTGTTTTTT,CSVPASGSHTGELFF
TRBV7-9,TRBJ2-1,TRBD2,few,TGTGCCAGCAGCTATGAGGTACTAGCGGTTTACAATGAGCAGTTCTTC,CASSYEVLAVYNEQFF
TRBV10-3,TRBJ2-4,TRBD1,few,TGTGCCATCAGTGAAGAATTGACAGGGGTAGCCAAAAACATTCAGTACTTC,CAISEELTGVAKNIQYF
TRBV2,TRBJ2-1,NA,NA,TGTGCCAGCAAATCTAGGGAGACGGCCCATGATCAGTTCTTC,CASKSRETAHDQFF
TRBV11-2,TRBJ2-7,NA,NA,TGTGCCAGCAGCCGCCCCGCATCGGTCGAGCAGTACTTC,CASSRPASVEQYF
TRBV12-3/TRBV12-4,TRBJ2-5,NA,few,TGTGCCAGCAGTTTTGTGGGCCGAGGCGAGACCCAGTACTTC,CASSFVGRGETQYF
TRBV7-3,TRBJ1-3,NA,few,TGTGCCAGCAGTCGTCCAGGGGTTGCTGGAAACACCATATATTTT,CASSRPGVAGNTIYF
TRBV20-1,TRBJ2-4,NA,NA,TGCAGTGCTAGTAATAGACAGCCTGCAGTCCCCGCCAAAAACATTCAGTACTTC,CSASNRQPAVPAKNIQYF
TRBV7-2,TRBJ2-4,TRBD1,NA,TGTGCCAGCAGCCAGAGAAGGGACAGCCAGTACTTC,CASSQRRDSQYF
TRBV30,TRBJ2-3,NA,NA,TGTGCCTGGAGTCCCGGGGTAGGGACAGATACGCAGTATTTT,CAWSPGVGTDTQYF
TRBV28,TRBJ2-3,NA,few,TGTGCCACTCAGGGCGGAGACACAGATACGCAGTATTTT,CATQGGDTDTQYF
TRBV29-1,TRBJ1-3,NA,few,TGCAGCGTTGAGGGATACTCTGGAAACACCATATATTTT,CSVEGYSGNTIYF
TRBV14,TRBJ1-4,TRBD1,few,TGTGCCAGCAGCACGCAGGGGGCGCGCGGTGAAAAACTGTTTTTT,CASSTQGARGEKLFF
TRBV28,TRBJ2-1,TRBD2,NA,TGTACCAGCAGAGACACTAGCGGGAGCCACAATGAGCAGTTCTTC,CTSRDTSGSHNEQFF
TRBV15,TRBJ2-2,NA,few,TGTGCCACCAGTCGGGAGTACACCGGGGAGCTGTTTTTT,CATSREYTGELFF
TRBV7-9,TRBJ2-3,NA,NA,TGTGCCAGCAGCTTAAGCAGGGGTGGTTTTTATACGCAGTATTTT,CASSLSRGGFYTQYF
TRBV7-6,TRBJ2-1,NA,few,TGTGCCAGCAGCTCCGGATCTACAGGGCAGTTCTTC,CASSSGSTGQFF
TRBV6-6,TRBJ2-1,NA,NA,TGTGCCAGCAGTTACTCAACCGGGAGTGAGCAGTTCTTC,CASSYSTGSEQFF
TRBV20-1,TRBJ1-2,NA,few,TGCAGTGCTAGGGGTACGGCTGGGGGCTACACCTTC,CSARGTAGGYTF
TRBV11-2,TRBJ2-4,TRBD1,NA,TGTGCCAGCAGCCTGGACAGGGGCATTCAGTACTTC,CASSLDRGIQYF
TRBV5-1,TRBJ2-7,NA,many,TGCGCCAGCAGCTTGTCAGGGGGGAACTACGAGCAGTACTTC,CASSLSGGNYEQYF
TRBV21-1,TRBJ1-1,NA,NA,TGTGCCAGCAGCACTCCCGCGCGGAACACTGAAGCTTTCTTT,CASSTPARNTEAFF
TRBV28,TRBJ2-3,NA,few,TGTGCCAGCAGTCTCCCGGTGGGAAGATTCACAGATACGCAGTATTTT,CASSLPVGRFTDTQYF
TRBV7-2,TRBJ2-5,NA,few,TGTGCCAGCAGCTTAAGTGGCAGGCAAGAGACCCAGTACTTC,CASSLSGRQETQYF
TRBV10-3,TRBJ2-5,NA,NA,TGTGCCATCAGTGAGGTAGCGTCAGAGACCCAGTACTTC,CAISEVASETQYF
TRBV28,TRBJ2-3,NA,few,TGTGCCACCAACGGGGCAGATACGCAGTATTTT,CATNGADTQYF
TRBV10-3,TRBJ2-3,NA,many,TGTGCCATCAAGGGGACCACAGATACGCAGTATTTT,CAIKGTTDTQYF
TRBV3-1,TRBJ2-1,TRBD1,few,TGTGCCAGCAGCCAAGATCTGGGACAGGGGGAAAATGAGCAGTTCTTC,CASSQDLGQGENEQFF
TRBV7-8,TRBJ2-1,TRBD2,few,TGTGCCAGCAGCTTACTAGCGGGTGCCAAGTACAATGAGCAGTTCTTC,CASSLLAGAKYNEQFF
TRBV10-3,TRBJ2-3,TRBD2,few,TGTGCCATCAGTGGACTAGCGGACTTGGATACGCAGTATTTT,CAISGLADLDTQYF
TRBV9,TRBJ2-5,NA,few,TGTGCCAGCAGCGTCCAACAGGGGAGGCAAGAGACCCAGTACTTC,CASSVQQGRQETQYF
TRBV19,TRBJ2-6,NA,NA,TGTGCCAGTAGTATTTCGCCAGCCGGGGCCAACGTCCTGACTTTC,CASSISPAGANVLTF
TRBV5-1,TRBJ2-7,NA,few,TGCGCCAGCCGGGGGCAGGTGGGCTCCTACGAGCAGTACTTC,CASRGQVGSYEQYF
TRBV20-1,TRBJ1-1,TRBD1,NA,TGCAGTGCTAGTGCGGGACAGGGCAACACTGAAGCTTTCTTT,CSASAGQGNTEAFF
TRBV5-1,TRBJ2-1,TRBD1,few,TGCGCCAGCAGCTCCTCGTCCATTCCGGGCCCGAGGGGGCGGTGGAATGAGCAGTTCTTC,CASSSSSIPGPRGRWNEQFF
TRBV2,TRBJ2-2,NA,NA,TGTGCCAGCGGTAAACAGGGAATCGGGGAGCTGTTTTTT,CASGKQGIGELFF
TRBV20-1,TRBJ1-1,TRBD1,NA,TGCAGTGCTAGGGCGAGGACAGGGAAATACACTGAAGCTTTCTTT,CSARARTGKYTEAFF
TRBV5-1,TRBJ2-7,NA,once,TGCGCCAGCAGCCTGACCGAGGCTAACTACGAGCAGTACTTC,CASSLTEANYEQYF
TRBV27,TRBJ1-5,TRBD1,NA,TGTGCCAGCAGTCAGGGACAGGGGTATCAGCCCCAGCATTTT,CASSQGQGYQPQHF